This T cell receptor (beta chain) was sequenced in a study of CD8+CD57+ T cells in acquired aplastic anemia. Study-wide background: Roughly 3.1 ug was the average amount of DNA from sorted CD4+ and CD8+ cells. Study findings and constraints: Comparison of patients with controls identified almost 30 shared CD8+ CDR3 sequences.

CDR1 is DFQATT and CDR2 is SNEGSKA in the germline V gene (reference sequence). This CDR3 contains 13 residues. Genomic DNA constituted the template upon which TCR beta VDJ and CDR3 profiling was performed. One entry per CDR3 protein results from TCRdb running MiXCR on the reads. Here the sample spans about 180,000 distinct CDR3 sequences, 45% to 60% being singletons. The authors sequenced patients whose flow cytometry had shown CD8+CD57+ cell expansion. As concerns this clonotype: The antigen remains unidentified. One end of the junction varies from germline; a read error may be responsible.

The chain joins TRBV20-1 to TRBJ1-3; D gene uncertain. The sequence was collected from a human donor with aplastic anemia. Sequenced sample: sorted CD4+, CD8+, or CD8+CD57+ T cells (not recorded which) from PBMCs. As DNA, the CDR3 is TGCAGTGCTAGTAGTCGGGCTGGAAACACCATCTATTTT. This gives the protein CSASSRAGNTIYF.